The 5 T cell receptor beta chains given below trace back to one sample, sequenced in a study of blood T cells in healthy people across ages (dated by TCRdb to the mid-2010s). Library construction relied on 5' RACE. The run used an Illumina HiSeq 2500. A second PCR of roughly 7 to 11 cycles was performed with a sample-barcoded 5' primer and a J-beta primer mix. TCRdb itself trimmed the public reads at Q25 with fastp, ran MiXCR and retained productive beta chains. Identical CDR3 protein sequences are pooled into one entry, listed with their most common genes and DNA. The sample data list about 760,000 distinct CDR3 sequences, and approximately 53% of these were observed just once. Clones ranked in the top ten supply 20% to 30% of the sample. The source material was blood. The receptors here all came from a man aged 35 to 55 in good health.

In regard to this clonotype: One end of the junction fails to match germline, which may point to a read error. This chain links TRBV5-1 with TRBJ1-2; TRBD1 matches at 8 bases. This CDR3 spans 15 amino acids. CDR1 SGHRS and CDR2 YFSETQ come from the germline V gene. The CDR3, as DNA: TGCGCCAGCAGCGCATCCGGGACAGGATACTATGGTTACACCTTC. It translates to CASSASGTGYYGYTF.

V usage is TRBV7-2 and J usage is TRBJ2-3; 8 bases match TRBD2. CDR1 and CDR2 (germline): SGHTA, FQGNSA. The J segment lost 6 bases and the V segment lost 4 bases, leaving 15 bases of the junction unmatched. The CDR3 covers 17 residues. The CDR3 region has the DNA TGTGCCAGCAGCTCCCCCTCAGCGGGAGCTGGGGGGGATACGCAGTATTTT. Encoded protein: CASSSPSAGAGGDTQYF. Full variable domain (missing parts from reference TRBV7-2 and TRBJ2-3): GAGVSQSPSNKVTEKGKDVELRCDPISGHTALYWYRQSLGQGLEFLIYFQGNSAPDKSGLPSDRFSAERTGGSVSTLTIQRTQQEDSAVYLCASSSPSAGAGGDTQYFGPGTRLTVL.

The V call is TRBV12-3 or TRBV12-4, the J call TRBJ2-3; 7 bases match TRBD2. The V and J ends lost 3 bases and 1 base, in that order; junction bases with no gene match: 4. This CDR3 has 15 residues. CDR3 sequence reads: CASSLKRGGTDTQYF. CDR3 coding DNA: TGTGCCAGCAGTTTGAAACGGGGGGGCACAGATACGCAGTATTTT.

This clonotype was seen more than once but under ten times. The chain is built from TRBV29-1 and TRBJ2-1; 9 bases align to TRBD2. The germline gives CDR1 SQVTM, CDR2 ANQGSEA. J was trimmed by 3 bases and V by 5 bases; bases with no gene match: 5. The CDR3 totals 14 residues. CDR3 residues: CSVLAGDIYNEQFF. CDR3 nucleotides: TGCAGCGTTTTAGCGGGAGATATCTACAATGAGCAGTTCTTC.

This clonotype has a single count. The chain carries TRBV5-6 and TRBJ1-2, with D possibly TRBD1 on 6 matching bases. The V and J ends lost 4 bases and 4 bases respectively, with 14 bases between them. This CDR3 spans 14 amino acids. The germline gives CDR1 SGHDT, CDR2 YYEEEE. The CDR3 sequence: CASSRTGGTYGYTF. The CDR3 DNA is TGTGCCAGCAGCCGGACGGGGGGCACCTATGGCTACACCTTC.